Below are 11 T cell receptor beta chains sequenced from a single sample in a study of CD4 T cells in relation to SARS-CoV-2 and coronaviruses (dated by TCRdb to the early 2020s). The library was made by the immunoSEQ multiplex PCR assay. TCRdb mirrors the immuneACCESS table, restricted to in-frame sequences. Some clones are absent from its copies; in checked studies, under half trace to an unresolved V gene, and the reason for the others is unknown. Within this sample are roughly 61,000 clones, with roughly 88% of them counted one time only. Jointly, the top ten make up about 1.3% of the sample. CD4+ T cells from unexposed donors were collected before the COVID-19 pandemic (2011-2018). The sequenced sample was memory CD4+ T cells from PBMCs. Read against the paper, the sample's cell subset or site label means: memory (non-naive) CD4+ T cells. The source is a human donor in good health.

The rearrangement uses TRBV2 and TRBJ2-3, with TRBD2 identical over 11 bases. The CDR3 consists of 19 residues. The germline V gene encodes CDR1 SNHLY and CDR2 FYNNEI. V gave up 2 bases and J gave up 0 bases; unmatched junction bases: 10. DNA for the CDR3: TGTGCCAGCAGTGAATTGGGGACTAGCGGAAGAACTAGCACAGATACGCAGTATTTT. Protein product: CASSELGTSGRTSTDTQYF.

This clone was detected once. The CDR3 DNA is TGTGCCAGCAGCTTAAGGCCTAGCTCGAGCTCCTACAATGAGCAGTTCTTC. Translated, it gives CASSLRPSSSSYNEQFF. The chain recombines TRBV7-3 with TRBJ2-1, with D perhaps matching TRBD2 (5 bases). Germline CDR1 and CDR2: SGHTA and FQGTGA. The CDR3 consists of 17 residues. V was shortened by 1 base and J by 0 bases, with 13 bases between the two germline ends.

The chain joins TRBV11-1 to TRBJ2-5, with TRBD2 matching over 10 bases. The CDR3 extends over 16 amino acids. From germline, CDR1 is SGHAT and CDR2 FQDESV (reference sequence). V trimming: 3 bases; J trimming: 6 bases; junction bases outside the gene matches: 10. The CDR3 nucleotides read TGTGCCAGCAGCTTGAGCTCAGCGGGAGGGCCTAAGACCCAGTACTTC. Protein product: CASSLSSAGGPKTQYF.

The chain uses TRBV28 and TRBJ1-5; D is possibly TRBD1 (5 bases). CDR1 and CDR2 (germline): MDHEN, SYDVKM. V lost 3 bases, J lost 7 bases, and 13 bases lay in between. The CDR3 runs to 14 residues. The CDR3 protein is CASSFPRVGQPQHF. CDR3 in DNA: TGTGCCAGCAGTTTCCCCAGGGTAGGACAGCCCCAGCATTTT.

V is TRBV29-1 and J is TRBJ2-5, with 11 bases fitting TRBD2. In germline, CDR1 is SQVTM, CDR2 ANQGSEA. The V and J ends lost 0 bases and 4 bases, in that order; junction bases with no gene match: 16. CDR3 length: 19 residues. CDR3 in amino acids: CSVEDPRSSGRWGAETQYF. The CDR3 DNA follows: TGCAGCGTTGAAGATCCTCGTTCTAGCGGGAGGTGGGGGGCAGAGACCCAGTACTTC.

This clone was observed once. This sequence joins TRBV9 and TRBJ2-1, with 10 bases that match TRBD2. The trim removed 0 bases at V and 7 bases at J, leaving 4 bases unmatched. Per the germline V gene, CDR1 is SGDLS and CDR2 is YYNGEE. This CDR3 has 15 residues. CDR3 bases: TGTGCCAGCAGCGTAGCCCTAGCGGGAGTGAATGAGCAGTTCTTC. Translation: CASSVALAGVNEQFF. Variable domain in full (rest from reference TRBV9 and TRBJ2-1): DSGVTQTPKHLITATGQRVTLRCSPRSGDLSVYWYQQSLDQGLQFLIQYYNGEERAKGNILERFSAQQFPDLHSELNLSSLELGDSALYFCASSVALAGVNEQFFGPGTRLTVL.

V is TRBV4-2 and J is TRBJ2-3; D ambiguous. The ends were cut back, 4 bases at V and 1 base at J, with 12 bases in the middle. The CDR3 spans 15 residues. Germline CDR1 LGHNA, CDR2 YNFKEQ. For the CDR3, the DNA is TGTGCCAGCAGCCCACAGCGCGGAGGCACAGATACGCAGTATTTT. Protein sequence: CASSPQRGGTDTQYF.

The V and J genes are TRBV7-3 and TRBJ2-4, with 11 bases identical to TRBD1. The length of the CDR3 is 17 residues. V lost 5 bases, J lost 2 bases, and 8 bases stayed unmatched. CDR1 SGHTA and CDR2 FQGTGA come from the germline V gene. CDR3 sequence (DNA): TGTGCCAGCAGCCTAAAGGACAGGGGGCGCACCAAAAACATTCAGTACTTC. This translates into CASSLKDRGRTKNIQYF.

CDR3 DNA sequence: TGTGCCAGCAGTCCCGCGTCCCTAGCGGGACTCAATGAGCAGTTCTTC. It translates to CASSPASLAGLNEQFF. The V call is TRBV6-2 or TRBV6-3, the J call TRBJ2-1; 9 nucleotides match TRBD2. CDR3 length equals 16 residues. CDR1 and CDR2 (germline): MNHEY, SVGEGT. V lost 5 bases, J lost 6 bases, and 11 bases stayed unmatched.

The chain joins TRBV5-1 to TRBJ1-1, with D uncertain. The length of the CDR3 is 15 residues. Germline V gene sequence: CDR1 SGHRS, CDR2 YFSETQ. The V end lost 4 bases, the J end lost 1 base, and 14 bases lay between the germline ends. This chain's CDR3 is CASSDLRKGNTEAFF. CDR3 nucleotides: TGCGCCAGCAGCGATCTCCGCAAAGGGAACACTGAAGCTTTCTTT.

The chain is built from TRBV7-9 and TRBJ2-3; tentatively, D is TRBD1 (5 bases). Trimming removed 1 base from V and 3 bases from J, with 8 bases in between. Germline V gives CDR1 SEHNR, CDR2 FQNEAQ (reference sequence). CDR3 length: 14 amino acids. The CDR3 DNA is TGTGCCAGCAGCTTAGACCAGGGTACAGATACGCAGTATTTT. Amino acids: CASSLDQGTDTQYF.